This T cell receptor (beta chain) was retrieved from a study of blood T cell repertoires in COVID-19. Across the study: The United States, Italy and Spain provided the acute and convalescent COVID-19 samples. PBMCs, B-cell-depleted T cells, or T cells provided the cDNA or gDNA that made up the material.

With 3 bases removed from V and 12 bases from J, the gap between germline ends came to 12 bases. CDR1 is DFQATT, CDR2 SNEGSKA, per germline (reference sequence). The CDR3 totals 11 residues. Repertoires were generated with immunoSEQ multiplex PCR, while TCRdb's copy carries only in-frame clones and drops some. This sample has 85,000 to 110,000 clones, with around 89% found just once. The TCR sequence derives from a woman in her sixties with acute or convalescent COVID-19. Sequences were obtained from peripheral blood. This chain links TRBV20-1 with TRBJ2-1, with D tentatively TRBD1 (6 bases). The CDR3 spells CSASEQGGQFF. CDR3 bases: TGCAGTGCTAGCGAGCAAGGGGGGCAGTTCTTC.